This TCR beta chain was recorded in a study of blood T cell repertoires in COVID-19. Study background: T cells, B-cell-depleted T cells, or PBMCs provided the cDNA or gDNA that served as material.

Libraries were prepared by immunoSEQ multiplex PCR; TCRdb keeps only in-frame clonotypes and omits some of them. The table shows under 250,000 clones, with 85% occurring only once. The germline gives CDR1 LGHNA, CDR2 YSLEER. After removal of 2 bases from V and 1 base from J, the junction contained 4 bases not matched to a gene. The length of the CDR3 is 16 residues. V usage is TRBV4-3 and J usage is TRBJ1-4, with TRBD1 matching 7 bases. The TCR originated in a man between 50 and 59 years old with COVID-19, enrolled during active disease. The sample comprised peripheral blood. CDR3 bases: TGCGCCAGCAGCCAACGACAGGGTCTAACTAATGAAAAACTGTTTTTT. Translation: CASSQRQGLTNEKLFF.